The clone carrying this T cell receptor (beta chain) is categorized as medium-sized (0.01 to 0.1%). Its antigen is undetermined. This record belongs to a study of spatial heterogeneity in lung cancer. Study-level results: Ubiquitous and regional expanded TCR counts correlated with ubiquitous and regional nonsynonymous mutations, respectively. It was found that expanded intratumoral alpha and beta TCR counts tracked tumor mutation counts.

TCRdb itself ran the 5' RACE reads through MiXCR, one entry per CDR3 protein. The sample comprises roughly 3,500 distinct CDR3 sequences, about 33% of which are singletons, and under 30% rests with the top ten. The time point: sample taken at primary tumor resection. Donors were around 70 untreated early-stage non-small cell lung cancer patients. Unsorted samples of tumor, nontumor lung or frozen PBMC had their whole RNA sequenced. The V end was cut by 0 bases, the J end by 1 base, with 11 bases between. From germline, CDR1 is MNHEY and CDR2 SVGAGI. The CDR3 loop spans 16 amino acids. The chain recombines TRBV6-5 with TRBJ2-3; perhaps TRBD1 as D (5 bases). The clonotype was recovered from a male donor with early-stage non-small cell lung cancer. The sample was lung tumor tissue, taken at surgery. CDR3 protein: CASSYSGEGGTDTQYF. The CDR3 bases are TGTGCCAGCAGTTACTCTGGGGAAGGGGGCACAGATACGCAGTATTTT.